The sequence of this T cell receptor beta chain was determined in a study of blood T cell repertoires in COVID-19. About the study: The United States, Italy and Spain provided the acute and convalescent COVID-19 samples. PBMCs, B-cell-depleted T cells, or T cells provided the cDNA or gDNA that made up the material.

Under the authors' procedure: Reference gene primer amplification yielded estimated nucleated cell counts. Assay: immunoSEQ multiplex PCR; the TCRdb copy retains only in-frame clones and omits some. For V, J and clone size, that table is used; D and trimming come from the DNA. The sample includes about 150,000 clones, about 88% seen only once; the top ten take roughly 2.2%. Germline V gives CDR1 MNHNS, CDR2 SASEGT. The CDR3 totals 19 residues. With V trimmed by 2 bases and J by 7 bases, 20 bases remained unmatched. The chain couples TRBV6-1 to TRBJ2-3; the match to TRBD1 covers 8 bases. Sequences were obtained from peripheral blood. The TCR comes from a woman aged 70 to 79 with acute or convalescent COVID-19. The DNA of the CDR3 is TGTGCCAGCAGTGAATTAGGGACAGGAAAAACCCGCATCCGAAATACGCAGTATTTT. The encoded protein is CASSELGTGKTRIRNTQYF.